Described below is a single TCR beta chain sequence and its context. Trimming cost V 4 bases and J 3 bases; bases outside gene matches: 13. The CDR3 totals 18 residues. Germline V gives CDR1 LGHNA, CDR2 YSLEER. The data are from a study of T cells in Graves' hyperthyroidism and ophthalmopathy. TCR beta CDR3 regions were amplified from RNA. The HTBI set primed first-round TCR CDR3 RT-PCR. MiXCR, applied by TCRdb to the multiplex PCR reads, yields one record per CDR3 protein. The profile shows hundreds of thousands of distinct CDR3 sequences, 20% of them singletons. The specimen sequenced was blood. This TCR was recovered from a man aged 25-45 years with Graves' ophthalmopathy. The J gene is TRBJ2-1, the V gene TRBV4-3; 9 positions match TRBD2. CDR3 residues: CASSLSGSQLGGYNEQFF. In nucleotides, the CDR3 is TGCGCCAGCAGCCTTAGCGGGAGTCAACTCGGGGGCTACAATGAGCAGTTCTTC.